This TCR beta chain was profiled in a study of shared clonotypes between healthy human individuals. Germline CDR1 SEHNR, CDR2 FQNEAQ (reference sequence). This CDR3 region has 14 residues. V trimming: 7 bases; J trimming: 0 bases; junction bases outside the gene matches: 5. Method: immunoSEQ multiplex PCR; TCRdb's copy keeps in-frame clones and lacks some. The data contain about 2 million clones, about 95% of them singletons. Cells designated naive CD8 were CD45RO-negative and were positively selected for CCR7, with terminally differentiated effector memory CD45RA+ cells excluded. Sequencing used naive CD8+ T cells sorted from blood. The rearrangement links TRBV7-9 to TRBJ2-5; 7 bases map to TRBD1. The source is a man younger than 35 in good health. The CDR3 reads CASTLDRYQETQYF. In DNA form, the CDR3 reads TGTGCCAGCACCCTGGACAGGTACCAAGAGACCCAGTACTTC.